The 4 T cell receptor beta chains given below trace back to one sample, sequenced in a study of blood T cell repertoires in COVID-19. Sequencing was performed with immunoSEQ multiplex PCR; in TCRdb, only in-frame clones are kept and a portion is missing. There are about 180,000 clones in the sample; more than 85% occur only once, and roughly 1.2% lies in the top ten. The specimen was PBMCs or T cells enriched from blood (not recorded which). Receptors originate from a human donor with acute COVID-19. The donor label of this sample is uncertain.

V and J are TRBV2 and TRBJ1-1; a possible D gene is TRBD1 (6 bases). The CDR3 spans 15 residues. Trimming stripped 7 bases from V and 1 base from J, with 16 bases between. From germline, CDR1 is SNHLY and CDR2 FYNNEI. CDR3 nucleotides: TGTGCCAGCACCACAGGGCCCATTCCGAACACTGAAGCTTTCTTT. It encodes CASTTGPIPNTEAFF.

The gene calls are TRBV18 and TRBJ2-5, with D possibly being TRBD1 (6 bases). The CDR3 is 14 residues long. Trimming took off 3 bases at V and 2 bases at J, with 10 bases between the two ends. CDR1 and CDR2 from the germline V gene are KGHSH and LQKENI. CDR3: CASSPGGRQETQYF. The CDR3 DNA follows: TGTGCCAGCTCACCTGGGGGCAGGCAAGAGACCCAGTACTTC.

DNA for the CDR3: TGTGCCTGGAGTGTACTAGCGGGGGGGCCGCGGGAGACCCAGTACTTC. It is translated as CAWSVLAGGPRETQYF. J is TRBJ2-5 and V is TRBV30, with 13 bases matching TRBD2. Germline values: CDR1 GTSNPN, CDR2 SVGIG (reference sequence). The CDR3 has 16 amino acids. V lost 0 bases to trimming and J lost 5 bases; unmatched junction nucleotides: 6.

J is TRBJ1-5 and V is TRBV15, with a possible D match to TRBD1 (5 bases). The CDR3 totals 15 residues. V dropped 0 bases and J dropped 6 bases, with 12 bases sitting between them. Germline assignment: CDR1 LNHNV and CDR2 YYDKDF (reference sequence). The CDR3 coding sequence is TGTGCCACCAGCAGAGATCGGGGGATCGGTCAGCCCCAGCATTTT. Its translation: CATSRDRGIGQPQHF.